The rows below give T cell receptor beta chains drawn from one sample of a study of T cells after posttransplantation cyclophosphamide. TCRdb keeps only in-frame clones here, not all; method: immunoSEQ multiplex PCR. The table includes around 23,000 clones, approximately 98% detected once. Sequencing was performed on naive CD8+ T cells sorted from PBMCs. The receptors stem from a middle-aged man in good health, CMV-negative, and a related stem cell transplant donor. Both conserved end residues are trimmed from each CDR3. Fields, in order: J gene, V gene, CDR3 protein.

j_gene: TRBJ2-5; v_gene: TRBV7-8; CDR3aa: ASSFTGGETQY
j_gene: TRBJ2-7; v_gene: TRBV29-1; CDR3aa: SVRGGTSALFTAYEQY
j_gene: TRBJ2-7; v_gene: TRBV9; CDR3aa: ASSPRTSGRHEQY
j_gene: TRBJ2-7; v_gene: TRBV28; CDR3aa: ASSPTFRRPEQSSYEQY
j_gene: TRBJ2-7; v_gene: TRBV11-2; CDR3aa: ASSFPRAGGATRYEQY
j_gene: TRBJ2-1; v_gene: TRBV5-1; CDR3aa: ASSPDLSSYNEQF
j_gene: TRBJ2-1; v_gene: TRBV4-2; CDR3aa: ASSLQRENYGIPYNEQF
j_gene: TRBJ2-1; v_gene: TRBV6-1; CDR3aa: ASSAQPRDEQF
j_gene: TRBJ2-7; v_gene: TRBV15; CDR3aa: ATSWAGGSSSYEQY
j_gene: TRBJ1-2; v_gene: TRBV29-1; CDR3aa: SVDILDGYT
j_gene: TRBJ2-1; v_gene: TRBV6-1; CDR3aa: ASSEGTVYNEQF
j_gene: TRBJ2-4; v_gene: TRBV28; CDR3aa: ASSSVDRGDIQY
j_gene: TRBJ1-5; v_gene: TRBV19; CDR3aa: ASSIYRDSNQPQH
j_gene: TRBJ2-3; v_gene: TRBV11-2; CDR3aa: ASSSPLAGRSTDTQY
j_gene: TRBJ2-7; v_gene: TRBV7-9; CDR3aa: AVGGYEQY
j_gene: TRBJ2-3; v_gene: TRBV5-4; CDR3aa: ASSQEREGLGTDTQY
j_gene: TRBJ1-2; v_gene: TRBV7-9; CDR3aa: ASSLVGTGLGGYT
j_gene: TRBJ2-5; v_gene: TRBV15; CDR3aa: ATSSGLAGEQETQY
j_gene: TRBJ1-5; v_gene: TRBV30; CDR3aa: AWSVGGAGQPQH
j_gene: TRBJ2-1; v_gene: TRBV6-5; CDR3aa: ASSGTGSYNEQF
j_gene: TRBJ2-5; v_gene: TRBV7-9; CDR3aa: ASSPGLAGDETQY
j_gene: TRBJ1-5; v_gene: TRBV28; CDR3aa: ASSSDREVQPQH
j_gene: TRBJ2-1; v_gene: TRBV4-3; CDR3aa: ASSQTSLVNEQF
j_gene: TRBJ2-2; v_gene: TRBV30; CDR3aa: AWSRGTSPNTGELF
j_gene: TRBJ1-4; v_gene: TRBV5-6; CDR3aa: ASSLLAATNEKLF